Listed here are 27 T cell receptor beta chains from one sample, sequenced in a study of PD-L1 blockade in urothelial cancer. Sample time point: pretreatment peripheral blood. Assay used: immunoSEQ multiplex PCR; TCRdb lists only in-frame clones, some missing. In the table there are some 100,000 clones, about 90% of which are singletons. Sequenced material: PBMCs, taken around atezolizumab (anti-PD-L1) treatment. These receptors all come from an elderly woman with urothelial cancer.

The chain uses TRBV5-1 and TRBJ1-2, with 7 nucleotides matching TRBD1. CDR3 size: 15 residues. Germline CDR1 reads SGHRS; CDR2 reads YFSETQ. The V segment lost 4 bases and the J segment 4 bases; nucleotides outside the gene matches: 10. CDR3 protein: CASSEPGQRTYGYTF. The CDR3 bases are TGCGCCAGCAGCGAGCCGGGACAGCGGACCTATGGCTACACCTTC.

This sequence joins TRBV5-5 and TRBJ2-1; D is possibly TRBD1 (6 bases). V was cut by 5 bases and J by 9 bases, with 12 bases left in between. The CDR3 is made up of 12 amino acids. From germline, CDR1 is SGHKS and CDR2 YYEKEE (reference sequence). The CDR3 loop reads CASSLQGSEQFF. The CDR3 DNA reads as TGTGCCAGCAGTCTACAGGGTAGTGAGCAGTTCTTC.

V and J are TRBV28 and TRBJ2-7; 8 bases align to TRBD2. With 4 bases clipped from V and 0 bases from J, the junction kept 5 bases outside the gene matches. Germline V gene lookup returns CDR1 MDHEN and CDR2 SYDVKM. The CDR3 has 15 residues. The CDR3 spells CASSSTSVLSYEQYF. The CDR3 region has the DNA TGTGCCAGCAGTTCGACTAGCGTACTCTCCTACGAGCAGTACTTC.

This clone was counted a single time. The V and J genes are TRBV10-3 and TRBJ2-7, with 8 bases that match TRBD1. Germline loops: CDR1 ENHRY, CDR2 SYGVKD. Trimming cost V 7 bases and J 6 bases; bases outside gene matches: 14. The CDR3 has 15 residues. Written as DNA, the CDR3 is TGTGCCATCACTCCAGGGGGGATCCAGGGGGCCGAGCAGTACTTC. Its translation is CAITPGGIQGAEQYF.

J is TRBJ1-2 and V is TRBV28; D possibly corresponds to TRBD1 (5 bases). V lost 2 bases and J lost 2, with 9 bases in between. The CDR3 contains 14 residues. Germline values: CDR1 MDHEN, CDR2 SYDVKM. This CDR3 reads CASSLSGGNYGYTF. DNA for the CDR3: TGTGCCAGCAGTTTAAGTGGGGGGAACTATGGCTACACCTTC.

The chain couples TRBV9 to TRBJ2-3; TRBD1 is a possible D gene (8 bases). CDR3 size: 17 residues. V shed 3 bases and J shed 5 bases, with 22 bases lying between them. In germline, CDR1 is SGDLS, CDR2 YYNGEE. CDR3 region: CASSALGQGGVQDTQYF. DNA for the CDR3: TGTGCCAGCAGCGCACTAGGACAGGGAGGGGTACAAGATACGCAGTATTTT.

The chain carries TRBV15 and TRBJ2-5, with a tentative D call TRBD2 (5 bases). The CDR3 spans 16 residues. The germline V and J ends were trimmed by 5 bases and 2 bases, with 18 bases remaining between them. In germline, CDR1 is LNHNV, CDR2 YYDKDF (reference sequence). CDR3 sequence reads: CATSGSRGLPQETQYF. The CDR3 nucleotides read TGTGCCACCAGCGGGAGCCGCGGACTTCCACAAGAGACCCAGTACTTC.

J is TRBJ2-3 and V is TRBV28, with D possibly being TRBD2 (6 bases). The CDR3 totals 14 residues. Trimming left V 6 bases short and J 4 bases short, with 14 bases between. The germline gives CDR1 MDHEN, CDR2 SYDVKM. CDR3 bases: TGTGCCAGCAGCCGACCTAGGGAGGCAGATACGCAGTATTTT. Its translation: CASSRPREADTQYF.

In DNA, the CDR3 is TGTGCCAGCAGTGGACTAGCGGGAGGGCGAGGCACAGATACGCAGTATTTT. Translation: CASSGLAGGRGTDTQYF. The rearrangement links TRBV2 to TRBJ2-3; 14 bases line up with TRBD2. J gave up 1 base and V 4 bases, and 4 bases lay outside the gene matches. Germline CDR1 is SNHLY and CDR2 is FYNNEI. This CDR3 contains 17 residues.

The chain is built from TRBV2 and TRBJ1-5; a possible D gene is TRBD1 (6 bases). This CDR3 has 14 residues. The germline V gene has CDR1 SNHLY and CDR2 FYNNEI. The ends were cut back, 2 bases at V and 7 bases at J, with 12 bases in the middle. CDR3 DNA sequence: TGTGCCAGCAGTGAAATTACAGGGAACCAGCCCCAGCATTTT. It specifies CASSEITGNQPQHF.

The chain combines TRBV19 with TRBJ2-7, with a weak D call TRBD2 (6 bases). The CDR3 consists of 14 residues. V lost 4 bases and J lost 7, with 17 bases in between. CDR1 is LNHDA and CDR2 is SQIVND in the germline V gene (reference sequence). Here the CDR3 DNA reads TGTGCCAGTAGTAGGGGGGACCTACTGGGGGAGCAGTACTTC. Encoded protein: CASSRGDLLGEQYF.

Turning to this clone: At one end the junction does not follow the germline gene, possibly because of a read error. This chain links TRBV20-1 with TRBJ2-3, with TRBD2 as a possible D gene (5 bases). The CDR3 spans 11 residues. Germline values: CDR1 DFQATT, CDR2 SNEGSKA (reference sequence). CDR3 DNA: TGCAGTACTAGTATAGCCGGGGCGCAGTATTTT. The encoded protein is CSTSIAGAQYF.

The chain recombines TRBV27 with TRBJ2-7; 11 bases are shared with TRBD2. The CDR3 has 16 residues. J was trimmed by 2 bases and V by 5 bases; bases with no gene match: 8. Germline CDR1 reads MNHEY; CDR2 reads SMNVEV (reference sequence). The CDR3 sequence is CASSPFPTSGTYEQYF. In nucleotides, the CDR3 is TGTGCCAGCAGTCCCTTCCCGACTAGCGGGACCTACGAGCAGTACTTC.

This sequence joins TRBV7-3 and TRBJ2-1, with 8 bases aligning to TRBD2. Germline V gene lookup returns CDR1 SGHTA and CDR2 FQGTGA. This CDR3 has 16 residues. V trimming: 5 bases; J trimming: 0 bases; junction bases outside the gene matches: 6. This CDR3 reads CASSPFGTSSYNEQFF. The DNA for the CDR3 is TGTGCCAGCAGCCCGTTCGGGACTAGCTCCTACAATGAGCAGTTCTTC.

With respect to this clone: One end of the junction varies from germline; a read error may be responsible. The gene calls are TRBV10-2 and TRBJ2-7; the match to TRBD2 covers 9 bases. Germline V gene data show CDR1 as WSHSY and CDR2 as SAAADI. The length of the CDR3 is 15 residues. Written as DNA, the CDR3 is TGCGCCAGCAGGGCGCTAGCGGGGATCTCCCACGAGCAGTACTTC. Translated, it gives CASRALAGISHEQYF.

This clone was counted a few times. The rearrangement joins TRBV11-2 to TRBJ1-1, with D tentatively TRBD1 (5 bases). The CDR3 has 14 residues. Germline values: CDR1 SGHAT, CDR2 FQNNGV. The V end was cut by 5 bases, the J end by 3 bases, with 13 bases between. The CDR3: CASSLVARDTEAFF. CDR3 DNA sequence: TGTGCCAGCAGCCTCGTGGCCAGGGACACTGAAGCTTTCTTT.

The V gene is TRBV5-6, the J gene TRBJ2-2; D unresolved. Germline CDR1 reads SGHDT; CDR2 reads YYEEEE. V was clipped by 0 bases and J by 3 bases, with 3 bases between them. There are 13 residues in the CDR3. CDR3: CASSLAHTGELFF. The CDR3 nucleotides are TGTGCCAGCAGCTTGGCTCACACCGGGGAGCTGTTTTTT.

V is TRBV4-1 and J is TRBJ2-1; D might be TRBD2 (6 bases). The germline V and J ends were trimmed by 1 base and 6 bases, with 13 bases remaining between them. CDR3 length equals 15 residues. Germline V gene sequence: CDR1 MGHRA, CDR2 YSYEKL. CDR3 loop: CASSQVGSNRNEQFF. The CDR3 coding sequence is TGCGCCAGCAGCCAAGTCGGGAGCAACCGCAATGAGCAGTTCTTC.

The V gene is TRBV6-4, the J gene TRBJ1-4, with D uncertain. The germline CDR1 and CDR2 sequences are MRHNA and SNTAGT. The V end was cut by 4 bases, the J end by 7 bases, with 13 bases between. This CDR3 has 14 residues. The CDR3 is CASSVRPGGEKLFF. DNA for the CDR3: TGTGCCAGCAGTGTCCGCCCCGGAGGTGAAAAACTGTTTTTT.

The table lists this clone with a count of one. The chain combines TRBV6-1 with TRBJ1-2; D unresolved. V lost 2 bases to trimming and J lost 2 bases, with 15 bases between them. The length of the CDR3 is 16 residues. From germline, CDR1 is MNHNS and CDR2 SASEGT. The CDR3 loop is CASSETAAIRNYGYTF. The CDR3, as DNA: TGTGCCAGCAGTGAAACGGCAGCGATACGGAACTATGGCTACACCTTC.

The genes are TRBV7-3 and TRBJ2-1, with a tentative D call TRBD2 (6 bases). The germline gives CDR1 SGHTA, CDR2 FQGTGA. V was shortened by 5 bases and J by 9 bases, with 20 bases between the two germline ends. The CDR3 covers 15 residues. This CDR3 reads CASSLTSIVSGEQFF. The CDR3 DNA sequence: TGTGCCAGCAGCCTGACTAGTATAGTCTCCGGTGAGCAGTTCTTC.

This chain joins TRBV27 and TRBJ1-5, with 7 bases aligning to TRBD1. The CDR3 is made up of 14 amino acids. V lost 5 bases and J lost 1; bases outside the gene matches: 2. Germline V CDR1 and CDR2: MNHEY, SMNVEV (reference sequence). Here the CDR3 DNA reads TGTGCCAGCAGTGGGGGACAGAGCAATCAGCCCCAGCATTTT. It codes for CASSGGQSNQPQHF.

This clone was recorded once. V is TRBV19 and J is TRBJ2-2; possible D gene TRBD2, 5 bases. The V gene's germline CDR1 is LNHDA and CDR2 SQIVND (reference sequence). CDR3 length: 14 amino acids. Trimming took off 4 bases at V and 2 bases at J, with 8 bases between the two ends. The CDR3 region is CASSTRGNTGELFF. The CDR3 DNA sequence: TGTGCCAGTAGTACCCGGGGTAACACCGGGGAGCTGTTTTTT. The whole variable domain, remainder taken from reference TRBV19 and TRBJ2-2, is DGGITQSPKYLFRKEGQNVTLSCEQNLNHDAMYWYRQDPGQGLRLIYYSQIVNDFQKGDIAEGYSVSREKKESFPLTVTSAQKNPTAFYLCASSTRGNTGELFFGEGSRLTVL.

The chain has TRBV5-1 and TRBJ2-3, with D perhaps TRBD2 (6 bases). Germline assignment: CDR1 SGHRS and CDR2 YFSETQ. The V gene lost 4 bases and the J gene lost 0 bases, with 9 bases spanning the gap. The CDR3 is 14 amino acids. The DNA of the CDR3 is TGCGCCAGCAGCGGCGGGACTAGCACAGATACGCAGTATTTT. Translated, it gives CASSGGTSTDTQYF.

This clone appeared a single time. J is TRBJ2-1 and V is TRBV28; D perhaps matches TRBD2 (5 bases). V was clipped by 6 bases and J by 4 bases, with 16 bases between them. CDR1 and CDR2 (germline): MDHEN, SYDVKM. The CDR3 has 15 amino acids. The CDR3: CASRPYSARYNEQFF. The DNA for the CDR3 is TGTGCCAGCAGACCCTATAGCGCACGATACAATGAGCAGTTCTTC.

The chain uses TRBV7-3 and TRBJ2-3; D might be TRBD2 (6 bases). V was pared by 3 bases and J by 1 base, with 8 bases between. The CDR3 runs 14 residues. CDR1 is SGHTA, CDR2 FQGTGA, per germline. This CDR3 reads CASSFRGGTDTQYF. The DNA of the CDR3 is TGTGCCAGCAGCTTTCGCGGGGGCACAGATACGCAGTATTTT.

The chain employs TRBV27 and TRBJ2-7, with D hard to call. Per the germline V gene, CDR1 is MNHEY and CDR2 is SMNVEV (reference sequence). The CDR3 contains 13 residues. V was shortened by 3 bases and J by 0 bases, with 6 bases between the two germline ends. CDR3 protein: CASSFSNSYEQYF. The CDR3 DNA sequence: TGTGCCAGCAGTTTTTCCAACTCCTACGAGCAGTACTTC.